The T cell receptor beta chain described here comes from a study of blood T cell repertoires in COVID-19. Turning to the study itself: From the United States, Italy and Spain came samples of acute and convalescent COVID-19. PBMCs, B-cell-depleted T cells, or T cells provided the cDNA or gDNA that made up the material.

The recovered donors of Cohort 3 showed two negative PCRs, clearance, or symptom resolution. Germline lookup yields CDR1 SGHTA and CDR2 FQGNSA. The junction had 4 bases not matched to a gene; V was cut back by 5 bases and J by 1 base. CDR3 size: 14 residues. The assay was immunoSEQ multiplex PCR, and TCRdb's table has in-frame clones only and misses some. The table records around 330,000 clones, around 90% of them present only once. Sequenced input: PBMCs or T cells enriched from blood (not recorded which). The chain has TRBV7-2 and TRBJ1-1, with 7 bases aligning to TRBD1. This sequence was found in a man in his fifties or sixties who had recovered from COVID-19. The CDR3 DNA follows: TGTGCCAGCAGCGACCGACAGGGGAACACTGAAGCTTTCTTT. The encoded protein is CASSDRQGNTEAFF.